These T cell receptor beta chains were read from a single sample in a study of vaccination effects on CD4 cells after COVID-19. Assay used: immunoSEQ multiplex PCR; TCRdb lists only in-frame clones, some missing. The data contain 40,000 to 50,000 clones, roughly 70% of them singletons. Their cognate antigens are unknown. This sample comprised CD4+ T cells from PBMCs cultured with HCoV-OC43 spike peptides, obtained before COVID-19 vaccination. Every receptor here comes from a human donor who received a COVID-19 vaccine. The CDR3 runs from the conserved cysteine through the conserved F or W. The D gene is left open where the match is weak. Size is stated for part of the rows, as once, few or many counts, or as a class when the clone is expanded.

clone size: -; J gene: TRBJ1-2; V gene: TRBV6-2/TRBV6-3; D gene: TRBD1; CDR3 DNA: TGTGCCAGCAGTGGACAGGGGGACGGCTACACCTTC; CDR3 protein: CASSGQGDGYTF
clone size: -; J gene: TRBJ1-4; V gene: TRBV19; D gene: -; CDR3 DNA: TGTGCCACTCTAGAAACAAACGAGAAACTGTTTTTT; CDR3 protein: CATLETNEKLFF
clone size: -; J gene: TRBJ2-3; V gene: TRBV3-1/TRBV3-2; D gene: -; CDR3 DNA: TGTGCCAGCAGCCAAGATAGGTCTACGCAGTATTTT; CDR3 protein: CASSQDRSTQYF
clone size: -; J gene: TRBJ2-1; V gene: TRBV7-9; D gene: -; CDR3 DNA: TGTGCCAGCAGCTCACTGACTAACCTTGGGAGCTCCTACAATGAGCAGTTCTTC; CDR3 protein: CASSSLTNLGSSYNEQFF
clone size: -; J gene: TRBJ2-1; V gene: TRBV25-1; D gene: -; CDR3 DNA: TGTGCCAGCAGTGCCCGCGAGTACAATGAGCAGTTCTTC; CDR3 protein: CASSAREYNEQFF
clone size: -; J gene: TRBJ1-1; V gene: TRBV6-5; D gene: TRBD1; CDR3 DNA: TGTGCCAGCAGTTACCAGACAGGGACAGCTTTCTTT; CDR3 protein: CASSYQTGTAFF
clone size: few; J gene: TRBJ1-5; V gene: TRBV2; D gene: TRBD1; CDR3 DNA: TGTGCCAGCAGGGGCCACAGGGGGCTCCCCAATCAGCCCCAGCATTTT; CDR3 protein: CASRGHRGLPNQPQHF
clone size: -; J gene: TRBJ2-5; V gene: TRBV3-1/TRBV3-2; D gene: -; CDR3 DNA: TGTGCCAGCAGCCAAGAGACCCAGTACTTC; CDR3 protein: CASSQETQYF
clone size: -; J gene: TRBJ2-5; V gene: TRBV10-3; D gene: -; CDR3 DNA: TGTGCCATCAGTTCGACACCCCAAGAGACCCAGTACTTC; CDR3 protein: CAISSTPQETQYF
clone size: -; J gene: TRBJ2-3; V gene: TRBV2; D gene: -; CDR3 DNA: TGTGCCAGTCCTTATCCGGGACTGATCACAGATACGCAGTATTTT; CDR3 protein: CASPYPGLITDTQYF